These 26 T cell receptor beta chains originate from one sample sequenced in a study of HIV-infected patients and healthy controls. Alpha and beta constant-region primers primed reverse transcription of approximately 500 ng RNA. Alpha and beta chain libraries were made separately by chain-specific third strand synthesis with multiplexing indices. TCRdb independently ran MiXCR on the 5' RACE reads; one entry per CDR3 protein. The sample consists of 13,000 or so distinct CDR3 sequences, about 9.8% of them appearing once. All unsorted peripheral T cells were captured because whole blood was used without fractionation. Material for sequencing was blood. The receptors stem from an adult in good health.

In its sample, this clonotype was seen many times. This chain uses TRBV2 with TRBJ2-7; D is undetermined. With 7 bases removed from V and 9 bases from J, the gap between germline ends came to 7 bases. In germline, CDR1 is SNHLY, CDR2 FYNNEI. The CDR3 runs 9 residues. For the CDR3, the DNA is TGTGCCAGCATGTCCGGGCAGTACTTC. Residues: CASMSGQYF.

This clonotype counts as medium-sized (0.01 to 0.1%). V usage is TRBV12-3 or TRBV12-4 and J usage is TRBJ2-3; D is unclear. The CDR3 runs 14 residues. V lost 6 bases and J 0 bases, leaving 10 bases between the germline ends. The CDR3 loop is CASRSQASTDTQYF. The CDR3 coding sequence is TGTGCCAGCAGATCACAAGCTAGCACAGATACGCAGTATTTT.

This clonotype was seen many times. This chain links TRBV11-3 with TRBJ2-1; D is ambiguous. The ends were cut back, 1 base at V and 8 bases at J, with 12 bases in the middle. Germline V gene sequence: CDR1 SGHNT, CDR2 YENEEA. The CDR3 has 14 residues. The CDR3 bases are TGTGCCAGCAGCTTAGTTTCTGTGAACTATGAGCAGTTCTTC. Translation gives CASSLVSVNYEQFF.

This clonotype was picked up a small number of times. Here the CDR3 DNA reads TGTGCCAGCAGCCAAGAGAACCTGGACAGAACCCCACAGTATTTT. This encodes CASSQENLDRTPQYF. The V and J genes are TRBV3-1 and TRBJ2-3; D may be TRBD1 (6 bases). The germline V gene encodes CDR1 LGHDT and CDR2 YNNKEL (reference sequence). V was trimmed by 0 bases and J by 12 bases, leaving 19 bases between them. This CDR3 contains 15 residues.

Ten or more counts support this clonotype. The CDR3 loop reads CASSYSMGQPLSYEQYF. CDR3 bases: TGTGCCAGCAGTTACTCGATGGGACAGCCCCTCTCCTACGAGCAGTACTTC. The chain couples TRBV6-2 or TRBV6-3 to TRBJ2-7; 7 bases are shared with TRBD1. V shed 0 bases and J 0 bases; nucleotides not matched to a gene: 8. In germline, CDR1 is MNHEY, CDR2 SVGEGT. The CDR3 has 17 residues.

Only a few counts were recorded for this clonotype. The rearrangement joins TRBV6-2 or TRBV6-3 to TRBJ2-5; 8 nucleotides align to TRBD1. The CDR3 consists of 13 residues. With V trimmed by 6 bases and J by 5 bases, 5 bases remained unmatched. Germline V gene sequence: CDR1 MNHEY, CDR2 SVGEGT. This CDR3 reads CASSRQGFETQYF. CDR3 DNA: TGTGCCAGCAGCCGACAGGGGTTTGAGACCCAGTACTTC.

This clonotype came up many times. This chain joins TRBV19 and TRBJ1-5, with 7 positions matching TRBD1. Per the germline V gene, CDR1 is LNHDA and CDR2 is SQIVND (reference sequence). The V and J ends lost 8 bases and 2 bases, in that order; junction bases with no gene match: 9. The CDR3 consists of 15 residues. CDR3 in amino acids: CASVDRDRGNQPQHF. For the CDR3, the DNA is TGTGCCAGTGTCGACAGGGACCGGGGCAATCAGCCCCAGCATTTT.

This clonotype occurred many times. V gene TRBV12-3 or TRBV12-4 combines with J gene TRBJ2-4, with a weak D call TRBD1 (5 bases). Trimming pared 5 bases from V and 1 base from J, leaving 24 bases between. The CDR3 extends over 19 amino acids. Here the CDR3 reads CASSGGTRELGLAKNIQYF. CDR3 DNA sequence: TGTGCCAGCAGTGGTGGTACCAGGGAATTGGGTTTGGCCAAAAACATTCAGTACTTC.

This clonotype has ten or more counts. V usage is TRBV19 and J usage is TRBJ2-1, with 7 bases lining up with TRBD2. This CDR3 is built from 14 residues. The germline V gene has CDR1 LNHDA and CDR2 SQIVND (reference sequence). Trimming removed 5 bases from V and 9 bases from J; junction bases left unmatched: 10. The CDR3 spells CASSVAGVPGEQFF. The CDR3 bases are TGTGCCAGTAGTGTGGCGGGAGTCCCCGGTGAGCAGTTCTTC.

This clonotype was detected many times. The chain uses TRBV7-3 and TRBJ1-1; TRBD1 matches at 7 bases. The junction had 3 bases not matched to a gene; V was cut back by 5 bases and J by 3 bases. Germline assignment: CDR1 SGHTA and CDR2 FQGTGA. CDR3 length: 13 amino acids. CDR3 sequence reads: CASSRQGHTEAFF. The CDR3, as DNA: TGTGCCAGCAGCCGACAGGGCCACACTGAAGCTTTCTTT.

The chain links TRBV6-6 to TRBJ1-5, with 7 bases lining up with TRBD1. Unmatched junction bases numbered 7, after V lost 2 bases and J lost 6 bases. This CDR3 spans 15 amino acids. CDR1 MNHNY and CDR2 SVGAGI come from the germline V gene (reference sequence). CDR3 residues: CASSYALAGGQPQHF. The CDR3 region has the DNA TGTGCCAGCAGTTACGCGTTGGCAGGGGGTCAGCCCCAGCATTTT.

This clonotype came up a few times. The chain employs TRBV7-8 and TRBJ1-3; D unclear. The ends were cut back, 3 bases at V and 0 bases at J, with 3 bases in the middle. Germline V lookup: CDR1 SGHVS, CDR2 FQNEAQ. The CDR3 is made up of 13 amino acids. The CDR3 nucleotides read TGTGCCAGCAGCTTGGGCTCTGGAAACACCATATATTTT. Translated: CASSLGSGNTIYF.

This clonotype was recorded many times. This chain links TRBV19 with TRBJ2-1; 9 bases line up with TRBD1. Trimming took 5 bases from V and 2 from J; bases not matched to a gene: 4. The germline V gene encodes CDR1 LNHDA and CDR2 SQIVND (reference sequence). This CDR3 has 15 amino acids. The CDR3 DNA reads TGTGCCAGTAGTGAAAGGACAGGGGCCTACAATGAGCAGTTCTTC. It codes for CASSERTGAYNEQFF. The entire variable domain, with the rest obtained from reference TRBV19 and TRBJ2-1, is as follows: DGGITQSPKYLFRKEGQNVTLSCEQNLNHDAMYWYRQDPGQGLRLIYYSQIVNDFQKGDIAEGYSVSREKKESFPLTVTSAQKNPTAFYLCASSERTGAYNEQFFGPGTRLTVL.

The rearrangement uses TRBV7-9 and TRBJ2-7, with no clear D. Germline V lookup: CDR1 SEHNR, CDR2 FQNEAQ (reference sequence). The CDR3 loop spans 11 amino acids. The ends were cut back, 5 bases at V and 9 bases at J, with 11 bases in the middle. The CDR3 sequence: CASSLAVGQYF. In DNA form, the CDR3 reads TGTGCCAGCAGCCTCGCCGTGGGGCAGTACTTC.

This clonotype has more than one count but fewer than ten. The chain couples TRBV14 to TRBJ1-6; D is ambiguous. From germline, CDR1 is SGHDN and CDR2 FVKESK. CDR3 size: 16 residues. V lost 0 bases and J lost 10, with 16 bases in between. The CDR3 loop is CASSQDVGLGSSPLHF. CDR3 nucleotide sequence: TGTGCCAGCAGCCAAGATGTTGGCCTGGGGAGCTCACCCCTCCACTTT.

This clonotype was observed at least ten times. The chain uses TRBV7-9 and TRBJ1-1; TRBD1 might be the D (5 bases). CDR1 is SEHNR, CDR2 FQNEAQ, per germline (reference sequence). With 0 bases removed from V and 7 bases from J, the gap between germline ends came to 15 bases. The CDR3 spans 15 residues. The CDR3 DNA reads TGTGCCAGCAGCTTAGCAGTTGGACAAGCTTATGAAGCTTTCTTT. Translation: CASSLAVGQAYEAFF.

This clonotype appeared many times. This chain uses TRBV19 with TRBJ2-7; possibly TRBD1 for D (6 bases). Per germline, CDR1 LNHDA and CDR2 SQIVND (reference sequence). The ends were cut back, 3 bases at V and 2 bases at J, with 23 bases in the middle. CDR3 size: 18 residues. CDR3 coding DNA: TGTGCCAGTAGTATTTCCCTCCTAACCTACGGGGACACCTACGAGCAGTACTTC. Translating it yields CASSISLLTYGDTYEQYF.

In this sample, this clonotype is medium-sized. The chain couples TRBV6-2 or TRBV6-3 to TRBJ2-3; the match to TRBD2 covers 8 bases. The CDR3 covers 16 residues. V lost 4 bases, J lost 4 bases, and 10 bases stayed unmatched. Germline V gene sequence: CDR1 MNHEY, CDR2 SVGEGT. The CDR3 sequence is CASSSSAGVVADTQYF. The CDR3 region has the DNA TGTGCCAGCAGTTCCTCAGCGGGAGTGGTTGCAGATACGCAGTATTTT.

By share of the sample, this clonotype is medium-sized (0.01 to 0.1%). CDR3 amino acids: CSAPDHVYGYGYTF. CDR3 nucleotides: TGCAGTGCTCCAGACCACGTTTATGGCTATGGCTACACCTTC. The genes are TRBV20-1 and TRBJ1-2; no firm D call. Germline values: CDR1 DFQATT, CDR2 SNEGSKA (reference sequence). The V and J ends lost 5 bases and 4 bases respectively, with 17 bases between them. This CDR3 is built from 14 residues.

This clonotype is deemed medium-sized. V is TRBV7-2 and J is TRBJ2-6, with TRBD2 as a possible D gene (6 bases). Germline CDR1 and CDR2: SGHTA and FQGNSA. Trimming removed 1 base at V and 0 bases at J, with 16 bases between. The CDR3 is made up of 19 amino acids. The chain's CDR3 is CASSLVKMARGSGANVLTF. The CDR3 coding sequence is TGTGCCAGCAGCTTAGTTAAGATGGCGCGGGGCTCTGGGGCCAACGTCCTGACTTTC.

The sample holds many counts of this clonotype. The chain recombines TRBV20-1 with TRBJ1-6, with D possibly matching TRBD1 (5 bases). Per germline, CDR1 DFQATT and CDR2 SNEGSKA (reference sequence). The CDR3 totals 16 residues. V was shortened by 0 bases and J by 7 bases, with 16 bases between the two germline ends. In DNA form, the CDR3 reads TGCAGTGCTAGAGAGGGCAGGGTAGGAGGGAATTCACCCCTCCACTTT. Its translation: CSAREGRVGGNSPLHF.

This clonotype was observed a handful of times. V is TRBV11-2 and J is TRBJ2-3; TRBD2 agrees at 10 bases. In germline, CDR1 is SGHAT, CDR2 FQNNGV. The J segment lost 1 base and the V segment lost 3 bases, leaving 4 bases of the junction unmatched. The CDR3 is 16 amino acids. The CDR3 DNA reads TGTGCCAGCAGCTTGCCTCTAGCGGGGGGCACAGATACGCAGTATTTT. Protein product: CASSLPLAGGTDTQYF.

By share, this clonotype ranks as medium-sized. The V and J genes are TRBV10-3 and TRBJ2-5; no definite D call. V was trimmed by 6 bases and J by 1 base, leaving 9 bases between them. Germline V lookup: CDR1 ENHRY, CDR2 SYGVKD. The CDR3 runs to 13 residues. CDR3 nucleotide sequence: TGTGCCATCAGGGCAGGTTTCCAAGAGACCCAGTACTTC. Translating gives CAIRAGFQETQYF.

This clonotype ranks as medium-sized. The chain joins TRBV28 to TRBJ2-7, with 8 bases matching TRBD2. Unmatched junction bases numbered 9, after V lost 7 bases and J lost 4 bases. This CDR3 contains 14 residues. The germline gives CDR1 MDHEN, CDR2 SYDVKM. CDR3 sequence reads: CASNPGGGGYEQYF. In DNA form, the CDR3 reads TGTGCCAGCAACCCCGGGGGGGGAGGATACGAGCAGTACTTC.

V is TRBV28 and J is TRBJ1-6; D gene ambiguous. The CDR3 covers 13 residues. Germline V gives CDR1 MDHEN, CDR2 SYDVKM. V was shortened by 4 bases and J by 3 bases, with 4 bases between the two germline ends. CDR3 region: CASSYNYNSPLHF. CDR3 coding DNA: TGTGCCAGCAGTTACAACTATAATTCACCCCTCCACTTT.

By share, this clonotype counts as medium-sized. This chain connects TRBV6-5 to TRBJ1-1; D is uncertain. Trimming took off 9 bases at V and 3 bases at J, with 8 bases between the two ends. The CDR3 loop spans 11 amino acids. Looked up from germline, CDR1 is MNHEY and CDR2 is SVGAGI. CDR3 nucleotides: TGTGCCAGTGGACGCTACACTGAAGCTTTCTTT. This translates into CASGRYTEAFF.